Each of the 20 T cell receptor beta chains below was sequenced from the same sample in a study of shared clonotypes between healthy human individuals. The assay was immunoSEQ multiplex PCR, and TCRdb's table has in-frame clones only and misses some. The sample records approximately 2.3 million clones, more than 85% being singletons. The sample taken for sequencing was naive CD4+ T cells from PBMCs. Sample subset: CD45RA+ positively selected. These receptors were collected from a man aged 18 to 30 in good health. Some clones in this sample may be carry-over from other donors' samples.

About this clone: Other nucleotide sequences in the sample specify the same CDR3. The CDR3 coding sequence is TGTGCCAGCAGGTCCGGGGGCAGTTCCTACGAGCAGTACTTC. Amino acids: CASRSGGSSYEQYF. The chain links TRBV28 to TRBJ2-7; D tentatively reads TRBD1 or TRBD2 (6 bases each). Trimming shortened V by 6 bases and J by 1 base, and 13 bases separated the two germline ends. The CDR3 contains 14 residues. Per germline, CDR1 MDHEN and CDR2 SYDVKM.

This clone came up once. This chain links TRBV7-9 with TRBJ2-5; a weak D match, TRBD2 (6 bases). CDR1 and CDR2 (germline): SEHNR, FQNEAQ (reference sequence). V was pared by 10 bases and J by 2 bases, with 23 bases between. This CDR3 has 16 residues. CDR3 DNA: TGTGCCACCACCCATAATAACCGCGGGACGCAAGAGACCCAGTACTTC. Protein: CATTHNNRGTQETQYF.

The gene calls are TRBV10-1 and TRBJ2-3; D unclear. This CDR3 region has 12 residues. Trimming cost V 3 bases and J 3 bases, with 4 bases left between them. Germline V CDR1 and CDR2: WNHNN, SYGVQD (reference sequence). DNA for the CDR3: TGCGCCAGCAGTGAAAAGACAGATACGCAGTATTTT. It specifies CASSEKTDTQYF.

V is TRBV6-1 and J is TRBJ1-2, with TRBD1 matching over 7 bases. The V gene end was trimmed by 6 bases and the J gene end by 6 bases; junction bases not matched to a gene: 13. Germline V gene data show CDR1 as MNHNS and CDR2 as SASEGT. The CDR3 has 15 residues. The DNA of the CDR3 is TGTGCCAGCAGCAAGCTTCAACAGGGGAGTGATGGCTACACCTTC. Its protein is CASSKLQQGSDGYTF.

Note on this clone: Other DNA sequences in the sample encode the same CDR3. The chain carries TRBV9 and TRBJ2-1, with 9 bases lining up with TRBD2. J gave up 1 base and V 3 bases, and 2 bases lay outside the gene matches. Germline loops: CDR1 SGDLS, CDR2 YYNGEE. The CDR3 runs 15 residues. The CDR3 region is CASSETSGSYNEQFF. The CDR3 DNA is TGTGCCAGCAGCGAGACTAGCGGATCCTACAATGAGCAGTTCTTC. The full variable domain, rest sourced from reference TRBV9 and TRBJ2-1, is DSGVTQTPKHLITATGQRVTLRCSPRSGDLSVYWYQQSLDQGLQFLIQYYNGEERAKGNILERFSAQQFPDLHSELNLSSLELGDSALYFCASSETSGSYNEQFFGPGTRLTVL.

Of note for this clone: Other DNA sequences in the sample encode the same CDR3. The chain uses TRBV7-2 and TRBJ2-3; the D is unclear. CDR3 size: 12 residues. V was trimmed by 5 bases and J by 0 bases, leaving 3 bases between them. Germline V gene lookup returns CDR1 SGHTA and CDR2 FQGNSA. The CDR3 is CASSGSTDTQYF. CDR3 bases: TGTGCCAGCAGCGGAAGCACAGATACGCAGTATTTT. Full variable domain (rest looked up from reference TRBV7-2 and TRBJ2-3): GAGVSQSPSNKVTEKGKDVELRCDPISGHTALYWYRQSLGQGLEFLIYFQGNSAPDKSGLPSDRFSAERTGGSVSTLTIQRTQQEDSAVYLCASSGSTDTQYFGPGTRLTVL.

The chain is built from TRBV9 and TRBJ2-5; D may correspond to TRBD1 or TRBD2 (6 bases each). V was trimmed by 6 bases and J by 4 bases, leaving 22 bases between them. The CDR3 loop spans 16 amino acids. CDR1 is SGDLS and CDR2 is YYNGEE in the germline V gene. CDR3 coding DNA: TGTGCCAGCAACCCAAGGGGGGTCTCGGAAGGAGAGACCCAGTACTTC. Amino acids: CASNPRGVSEGETQYF.

In the case of this clone: The germline gene is not matched at one end of the junction; a read error may be the cause. The V call is TRBV5-4, the J call TRBJ2-5; 11 bases match TRBD2. Germline V lookup: CDR1 SGHNT, CDR2 YYREEE (reference sequence). This CDR3 contains 14 residues. The CDR3 is CASSPQASSGRPNF. The CDR3 region has the DNA TGTGCCAGCAGCCCGCAAGCCTCTAGCGGGAGGCCCAACTTC.

The genes are TRBV7-9 and TRBJ2-7; D remains ambiguous. Per germline, CDR1 SEHNR and CDR2 FQNEAQ (reference sequence). Trimming took off 3 bases at V and 4 bases at J, with 10 bases between the two ends. CDR3 length: 13 amino acids. This CDR3 reads CASSFGRQYEQYF. CDR3 in DNA: TGTGCCAGCAGCTTCGGACGCCAGTACGAGCAGTACTTC.

This sequence joins TRBV28 and TRBJ1-2; 8 bases line up with TRBD1. The CDR3 length is 14 residues. In germline, CDR1 is MDHEN, CDR2 SYDVKM. The V segment lost 5 bases and the J segment 0 bases; nucleotides outside the gene matches: 2. The CDR3 DNA reads TGTGCCAGCAGTGGGACAGGAACTAACTATGGCTACACCTTC. Protein: CASSGTGTNYGYTF.

CDR3 sequence (DNA): TGTGCCAGCAGCTCCTGGGGGACTCAGTACAATGAGCAGTTCTTC. Its protein is CASSSWGTQYNEQFF. The V and J genes are TRBV7-9 and TRBJ2-1, with D possibly being TRBD2 (6 bases). Germline V lookup: CDR1 SEHNR, CDR2 FQNEAQ (reference sequence). CDR3 size: 15 residues. Trimming pared 4 bases from V and 4 bases from J, leaving 14 bases between.

This chain connects TRBV4-2 to TRBJ1-1; 7 bases agree with TRBD1. V was pared by 0 bases and J by 6 bases, with 7 bases of the junction left unmatched. The CDR3 has 15 amino acids. CDR1 is LGHNA, CDR2 YNFKEQ, per germline. CDR3 sequence (DNA): TGTGCCAGCAGCCAAGAAAGGGGGCAGGGGGCTGAAGCTTTCTTT. As protein: CASSQERGQGAEAFF.

The chain is built from TRBV28 and TRBJ1-2; maybe TRBD1 (6 bases). Germline V lookup: CDR1 MDHEN, CDR2 SYDVKM. CDR3 length equals 14 residues. Trimming removed 6 bases from V and 1 base from J, with 12 bases in between. Written as DNA, the CDR3 is TGTGCCAGCAGCCAGAACAGGGATAACTATGGCTACACCTTC. Translated, it gives CASSQNRDNYGYTF.

This clone was recorded only once. The chain carries TRBV9 and TRBJ2-7, with 8 bases that match TRBD2. The CDR3 runs to 15 residues. Trimming took 0 bases from V and 0 from J; bases not matched to a gene: 2. Germline CDR1 reads SGDLS; CDR2 reads YYNGEE. The CDR3 DNA sequence: TGTGCCAGCAGCGTAGAAGCGGGGGACTCCTACGAGCAGTACTTC. It encodes CASSVEAGDSYEQYF.

The rearrangement joins TRBV5-1 to TRBJ1-3; D not certain. Trimming shortened V by 0 bases and J by 2 bases, and 12 bases separated the two germline ends. The CDR3 contains 16 residues. Germline V lookup: CDR1 SGHRS, CDR2 YFSETQ. DNA of the CDR3: TGCGCCAGCAGCTTGGTGGTTCTAGGCCCTGGAAACACCATATATTTT. Its translation is CASSLVVLGPGNTIYF.

This rearrangement joins TRBV27 to TRBJ1-5; D is undetermined. The CDR3 length is 15 residues. V was cut by 5 bases and J by 4 bases, with 15 bases left in between. Germline CDR1 MNHEY, CDR2 SMNVEV (reference sequence). The chain's CDR3 is CASSQKPFLNQPQHF. The CDR3 coding sequence is TGTGCCAGCAGTCAAAAACCCTTCCTTAATCAGCCCCAGCATTTT.

This clone is a singleton in its sample. V gene TRBV28 combines with J gene TRBJ1-2; perhaps TRBD1 as D (6 bases). Per the germline V gene, CDR1 is MDHEN and CDR2 is SYDVKM. With 8 bases removed from V and 7 bases from J, the gap between germline ends came to 23 bases. The CDR3 extends over 15 amino acids. This chain's CDR3 is CASGRNRGLHRGYTF. In DNA form, the CDR3 reads TGTGCCAGCGGCCGGAATCGGGGGCTTCATCGTGGCTACACCTTC.

This clone was observed a handful of times. V and J are TRBV2 and TRBJ1-1, with D hard to call. This CDR3 contains 13 residues. Trimming stripped 8 bases from V and 1 base from J, with 11 bases between. Germline V gene sequence: CDR1 SNHLY, CDR2 FYNNEI. As DNA, the CDR3 is TGTGCCAGCCACGGCCGGAGGAACACTGAAGCTTTCTTT. Translated, it gives CASHGRRNTEAFF.

The chain is built from TRBV9 and TRBJ1-4; perhaps TRBD1 as D (6 bases). CDR3 length: 15 amino acids. V lost 4 bases and J lost 3, with 13 bases in between. Germline loops: CDR1 SGDLS, CDR2 YYNGEE. CDR3 DNA: TGTGCCAGCAGCCAGAGGGGGGCCTCTAATGAAAAACTGTTTTTT. This translates into CASSQRGASNEKLFF.

Points on this clone: Other DNA variants within this sample encode the same CDR3. The chain is built from TRBV7-2 and TRBJ2-5, with 12 bases identical to TRBD2. Trimming at V came to 3 bases and at J to 2 bases, leaving 7 bases not matched to a gene. CDR3 length: 17 residues. Germline V gives CDR1 SGHTA, CDR2 FQGNSA. CDR3 region: CASSLGGLAGGQETQYF. In DNA, the CDR3 is TGTGCCAGCAGCTTGGGGGGACTAGCGGGCGGACAAGAGACCCAGTACTTC.